This T cell receptor beta chain emerged from a study of blood T cell repertoires in COVID-19. Study background: The United States, Italy and Spain supplied acute and convalescent COVID-19 samples. The cDNA or gDNA used as material had been derived from T cells, B-cell-depleted T cells, or PBMCs.

Under the authors' procedure: Estimated nucleated cell counts came from reference gene primer amplification. The protocol was immunoSEQ multiplex PCR, while the TCRdb copy is restricted to in-frame clones and leaves out a portion. V and J calls and clone size are given by that table; D and trimming were obtained from the DNA. The top ten hold just under 6.5% of the sample, which has 200,000 to 300,000 clones, around four fifths seen once. The germline V and J ends were trimmed by 3 bases and 7 bases, with 11 bases remaining between them. This CDR3 comprises 13 residues. Germline V lookup: CDR1 LGHDT, CDR2 YNNKEL (reference sequence).

This chain connects TRBV3-1 (or the pseudogene TRBV3-2) to TRBJ2-3; D gene ambiguous. Sequencing was done on a sample of peripheral blood. This clonotype was sampled from a woman aged 55-70 years with active or convalescent COVID-19. CDR3 sequence: CASSHEGVNTQYF. CDR3 in DNA: TGTGCCAGCAGCCACGAAGGAGTGAATACGCAGTATTTT.